These 12 T cell receptor beta chains came from one sample sequenced in a study of beta chain features in type 1 diabetes. All of the isolated RNA was reverse transcribed, so expressed TCRB transcripts were sequenced. The protocol was immunoSEQ multiplex PCR, while the TCRdb copy is restricted to in-frame clones and leaves out a portion. The table includes about 360,000 clones, around 12% detected once. The sequencing sample was made of naive CD4+ T cells from blood. These TCRs come from a man aged 18 to 30 in good health.

This clone was picked up a small number of times. This chain links TRBV5-5 with TRBJ2-3; 10 bases agree with TRBD1. CDR1 is SGHKS, CDR2 YYEKEE, per germline (reference sequence). CDR3 size: 14 residues. J was trimmed by 4 bases and V by 3 bases; bases with no gene match: 2. The CDR3 nucleotides are TGTGCCAGCAGCTCGGACAGGGGGGCAGATACGCAGTATTTT. This encodes CASSSDRGADTQYF. The full variable domain, completed using reference TRBV5-5 and TRBJ2-3, is DAGVTQSPTHLIKTRGQQVTLRCSPISGHKSVSWYQQVLGQGPQFIFQYYEKEERGRGNFPDRFSARQFPNYSSELNVNALLLGDSALYLCASSSDRGADTQYFGPGTRLTVL.

The chain combines TRBV5-4 with TRBJ1-4; 7 bases map to TRBD1. Germline CDR1 and CDR2: SGHNT and YYREEE (reference sequence). This CDR3 comprises 14 residues. With V trimmed by 2 bases and J by 5 bases, 3 bases remained unmatched. The DNA for the CDR3 is TGTGCCAGCAGCTTCGGGACAGAAAATGAAAAACTGTTTTTT. Protein: CASSFGTENEKLFF.

J is TRBJ2-7 and V is TRBV19; 7 bases agree with TRBD2. V shed 1 base, J shed 2 bases, and the junction held 5 bases outside the gene matches. Per the germline V gene, CDR1 is LNHDA and CDR2 is SQIVND (reference sequence). CDR3 length: 15 residues. The CDR3 nucleotides are TGTGCCAGTAGTATAGCACTAGCGCGTACCTACGAGCAGTACTTC. This translates into CASSIALARTYEQYF.

The chain uses TRBV6-6 and TRBJ2-5; 8 nucleotides match TRBD2. Germline V gene sequence: CDR1 MNHNY, CDR2 SVGAGI (reference sequence). Trimming at V came to 2 bases and at J to 3 bases, leaving 5 bases not matched to a gene. This CDR3 region has 15 residues. In nucleotides, the CDR3 is TGTGCCAGCAGTTACAGGGCGGGAGGTGAAGAGACCCAGTACTTC. It encodes CASSYRAGGEETQYF.

This clone showed up just a few times. The J gene is TRBJ2-1, the V gene TRBV28; 11 bases are a match to TRBD2. The V gene end was trimmed by 3 bases and the J gene end by 0 bases; junction bases not matched to a gene: 4. This CDR3 has 17 residues. The V gene's germline CDR1 is MDHEN and CDR2 SYDVKM. CDR3 loop: CASSFVAGGPSYNEQFF. The CDR3 DNA follows: TGTGCCAGCAGTTTTGTAGCGGGAGGGCCCTCCTACAATGAGCAGTTCTTC.

This clone was detected only a few times. J is TRBJ2-7 and V is TRBV4-3; 7 bases agree with TRBD1. Germline CDR1 is LGHNA and CDR2 is YSLEER. CDR3 size: 16 residues. With V trimmed by 0 bases and J by 0 bases, 5 bases remained unmatched. CDR3 nucleotides: TGCGCCAGCAGCCAAGAAATGACAGGGAGCTCCTACGAGCAGTACTTC. It is translated as CASSQEMTGSSYEQYF.

This clone was detected a few times. The chain joins TRBV5-1 to TRBJ2-2; 8 bases fit TRBD1. Germline V gene sequence: CDR1 SGHRS, CDR2 YFSETQ. CDR3 size: 15 residues. J was trimmed by 1 base and V by 4 bases; bases with no gene match: 3. The CDR3 protein is CASSAGTGNTGELFF. For the CDR3, the DNA is TGCGCCAGCAGCGCCGGGACAGGGAACACCGGGGAGCTGTTTTTT.

This clone came up a few times. V is TRBV30 and J is TRBJ2-7; D is ambiguous. The CDR3 is 13 residues long. Looked up from germline, CDR1 is GTSNPN and CDR2 is SVGIG (reference sequence). Trimming cost V 0 bases and J 5 bases, with 11 bases left between them. CDR3 DNA sequence: TGTGCCTGGAGTGTAATTGAACCAGACGAGCAGTACTTC. Its translation: CAWSVIEPDEQYF.

This clone was found a few times. The chain combines TRBV19 with TRBJ1-2; D may be TRBD1 (5 bases). Trimming took 3 bases from V and 2 from J, leaving 16 bases between them. The CDR3 contains 16 residues. Germline loops: CDR1 LNHDA, CDR2 SQIVND (reference sequence). CDR3 in DNA: TGTGCCAGTAGTATGTTGGGGCCGCTCGTGAACTATGGCTACACCTTC. Translating it yields CASSMLGPLVNYGYTF. The full variable domain, in which reference TRBV19 and TRBJ1-2 provide the parts outside the CDR3, is DGGITQSPKYLFRKEGQNVTLSCEQNLNHDAMYWYRQDPGQGLRLIYYSQIVNDFQKGDIAEGYSVSREKKESFPLTVTSAQKNPTAFYLCASSMLGPLVNYGYTFGSGTRLTVV.

This clone turned up a few times. The chain carries TRBV18 and TRBJ2-5; 9 nucleotides align to TRBD2. The V segment lost 4 bases and the J segment 0 bases; nucleotides outside the gene matches: 3. The CDR3 runs 15 residues. The germline V gene encodes CDR1 KGHSH and CDR2 LQKENI. CDR3 protein: CASSLLAGNQETQYF. Here the CDR3 DNA reads TGTGCCAGCTCACTTCTAGCGGGGAACCAAGAGACCCAGTACTTC.

This clone was counted a few times. The chain couples TRBV6-1 to TRBJ1-5, with TRBD1 matching 7 bases. V lost 4 bases, J lost 13 bases, and 4 bases stayed unmatched. This CDR3 has 11 residues. The germline CDR1 and CDR2 sequences are MNHNS and SASEGT. CDR3 DNA: TGTGCCAGCAGTGGGACAGGAGGGCAGCATTTT. It specifies CASSGTGGQHF.

The table lists this clone with a few counts. This chain joins TRBV5-4 and TRBJ2-3; 10 bases match TRBD2. Germline V gene data show CDR1 as SGHNT and CDR2 as YYREEE (reference sequence). CDR3 length: 16 amino acids. Trimming removed 2 bases from V and 4 bases from J; junction bases left unmatched: 7. The DNA of the CDR3 is TGTGCCAGCAGCTTAAGAGTAGCGGGAGGCCCAGATACGCAGTATTTT. Residues: CASSLRVAGGPDTQYF.